Listed below are T cell receptor beta chains from one sample, sequenced in a study of cytomegalovirus exposure and HLA in healthy donors. Sequencing used immunoSEQ multiplex PCR; TCRdb keeps in-frame clones, though not all of them. The table has 200,000 to 250,000 clones, roughly 84% seen once. Sequences were obtained from PBMCs. The origin of the receptors is a human donor in good health. CDR3s include the opening cysteine and the closing phenylalanine or tryptophan. D genes are given only for firm matches. The size of a clone is reported for some rows only, either as once, few or many, or as a class for expanded clones.

j_gene	abundance	v_gene	d_gene	CDR3aa	CDR3nt
TRBJ2-7	NA	TRBV15	TRBD2	CATSVAGLAKWEQYF	TGTGCCACCAGCGTCGCGGGACTAGCGAAATGGGAGCAGTACTTC
TRBJ2-2	NA	TRBV18	NA	CASSRYSTNTGELFF	TGTGCCAGCTCACGGTACAGTACTAACACCGGGGAGCTGTTTTTT
TRBJ2-5	NA	TRBV5-1	TRBD1	CASSFDETGLWETQYF	TGCGCCAGCAGCTTTGACGAGACAGGGCTTTGGGAGACCCAGTACTTC
TRBJ2-7	NA	TRBV6-5	NA	CASSYESSAQYEQYF	TGTGCCAGCAGTTATGAATCTAGCGCGCAGTACGAGCAGTACTTC
TRBJ2-1	NA	TRBV5-4	TRBD2	CASSLAGLAGYNEQFF	TGTGCCAGCAGCTTGGCTGGTCTAGCGGGGTACAATGAGCAGTTCTTC
TRBJ1-2	once	TRBV23-1	TRBD1	CASSHPRGGLGSGQGAILDNGYTF	TGCGCCAGCAGTCATCCTCGAGGCGGTTTGGGATCCGGACAGGGGGCGATATTAGATAATGGCTACACCTTC
TRBJ2-3	NA	TRBV6-6	NA	CASGSRSSTDTQYF	TGTGCCAGCGGTTCGCGTAGTAGCACAGATACGCAGTATTTT
TRBJ1-6	NA	TRBV10-3	NA	CAISELQNSPLHF	TGTGCCATCAGTGAGTTACAGAATTCACCCCTCCACTTT
TRBJ2-6	NA	TRBV2	TRBD2	CASSRGEANVLTF	TGTGCCAGCAGCCGGGGGGAGGCCAACGTCCTGACTTTC
TRBJ2-1	NA	TRBV27	NA	CATGKTVYNEQFF	TGTGCCACCGGGAAAACGGTCTACAATGAGCAGTTCTTC
TRBJ1-3	NA	TRBV30	NA	CAWSLSSSGNTIYF	TGTGCCTGGAGTTTAAGTAGCTCTGGAAACACCATATATTTT
TRBJ1-2	NA	TRBV5-1	TRBD1	CASSLAGTGAEGYTF	TGCGCCAGCAGCTTGGCCGGGACAGGGGCTGAAGGCTACACCTTC
TRBJ1-2	once	TRBV29-1	NA	CSVQQGETNYGYTF	TGCAGCGTTCAACAGGGAGAGACTAACTATGGCTACACCTTC
TRBJ2-7	once	TRBV19	TRBD2	CASGTSGTYEQYF	TGTGCCTCCGGGACTAGCGGAACCTACGAGCAGTACTTC
TRBJ2-5	NA	TRBV23-1	NA	CASSLESGGTQETQYF	TGCGCCAGCAGTCTCGAATCCGGAGGAACCCAAGAGACCCAGTACTTC
TRBJ2-3	NA	TRBV9	TRBD2	CASSVAAGGADTQYF	TGTGCCAGCAGCGTAGCTGCGGGAGGGGCAGATACGCAGTATTTT
TRBJ2-3	NA	TRBV5-1	NA	CASSLEVPGIDTQYF	TGCGCCAGCAGCTTGGAGGTCCCAGGGATAGATACGCAGTATTTT
TRBJ1-1	few	TRBV6-6	NA	CASSYVRGSGAEAFF	TGTGCCAGCAGTTACGTGAGAGGGTCCGGGGCTGAAGCTTTCTTT
TRBJ2-2	NA	TRBV5-1	TRBD2	CASSWTRIANTGELFF	TGCGCCAGCAGCTGGACTAGAATCGCGAACACCGGGGAGCTGTTTTTT
TRBJ2-5	NA	TRBV7-3	TRBD1	CASSLTGTVQETQYF	TGTGCCAGCAGCTTAACCGGGACAGTCCAAGAGACCCAGTACTTC
TRBJ2-2	NA	TRBV6-5	TRBD2	CASSYSAGGLTGELFF	TGTGCCAGCAGTTACTCAGCGGGAGGTCTCACCGGGGAGCTGTTTTTT
TRBJ1-3	NA	TRBV27	NA	CASSLDGGNTIYF	TGTGCCAGCAGCCTGGACGGGGGGAACACCATATATTTT
TRBJ2-7	NA	TRBV6-1	TRBD1	CASRVTGVSSYEQYF	TGTGCCAGCCGCGTGACAGGGGTTAGCTCCTACGAGCAGTACTTC
TRBJ2-1	NA	TRBV19	TRBD1	CASSPLDRGTYNEQFF	TGTGCCAGTAGTCCCCTGGACAGGGGGACCTACAATGAGCAGTTCTTC
TRBJ2-5	NA	TRBV4-2	TRBD2	CASSQDPGTSGRETQYF	TGTGCCAGCAGCCAAGACCCTGGGACTAGCGGGAGAGAGACCCAGTACTTC
TRBJ2-1	NA	TRBV18	TRBD1	CASSPRTGVYNEQFF	TGTGCCAGCTCCCCGCGGACAGGGGTCTACAATGAGCAGTTCTTC
TRBJ2-5	few	TRBV7-8	NA	CASSLERETQYF	TGTGCCAGCAGCTTAGAGAGGGAGACCCAGTACTTC
TRBJ2-7	NA	TRBV18	TRBD2	CASSPPGGSSYEQYF	TGTGCCAGCTCACCACCGGGCGGGAGCTCCTACGAGCAGTACTTC
TRBJ2-5	NA	TRBV10-3	TRBD1	CAISGGTGEQETQYF	TGTGCCATCAGTGGTGGGACAGGGGAGCAAGAGACCCAGTACTTC
TRBJ2-2	NA	TRBV7-9	TRBD2	CASSPRLAGTNTGELFF	TGTGCCAGCAGCCCCAGACTAGCGGGAACGAACACCGGGGAGCTGTTTTTT
TRBJ2-5	NA	TRBV14	TRBD2	CASSSLAGGETQYF	TGTGCCAGCAGCTCACTAGCGGGAGGGGAGACCCAGTACTTC
TRBJ2-3	NA	TRBV19	TRBD2	CASSIEGGYTDTQYF	TGTGCCAGTAGTATAGAGGGGGGGTACACAGATACGCAGTATTTT
TRBJ1-1	once	TRBV10-3	TRBD1	CATETGSMNTEAFF	TGTGCCACCGAGACAGGGTCGATGAACACTGAAGCTTTCTTT
TRBJ2-1	NA	TRBV10-3	TRBD1	CAITPTGQGGGEQFF	TGTGCCATCACCCCGACGGGACAGGGTGGCGGTGAGCAGTTCTTC
TRBJ1-2	NA	TRBV30	NA	CASDDGRRGAGYTF	TGTGCCTCGGACGATGGAAGGCGGGGCGCGGGCTACACCTTC
TRBJ2-5	NA	TRBV29-1	NA	CSGVTGGSETQYF	TGCAGCGGTGTCACCGGAGGCTCAGAGACCCAGTACTTC
TRBJ2-1	NA	TRBV6-5	TRBD1	CASGGRGQGIAEQFF	TGTGCCAGCGGGGGAAGGGGACAGGGGATTGCTGAGCAGTTCTTC